One and the same sample provided the 28 T cell receptor beta chains below, sequenced in a study of blood T cell repertoires in COVID-19 (dated by TCRdb to 2019 to 2021). The library was produced with the immunoSEQ multiplex PCR assay. TCRdb's version of the immuneACCESS table is confined to in-frame rearrangements and falls short of the full clone set. An unresolved V gene accounts for under half of the shortfall where checked; the remainder is of unknown origin. The sample table holds 250,000 to 300,000 clones, of which around 83% were seen once. The ten largest account for approximately 5.9% of the sample. Sequenced: peripheral blood. Receptors were obtained from a man at least 80 years old with acute or convalescent COVID-19.

The chain uses TRBV28 and TRBJ1-5; 8 nucleotides align to TRBD1. Germline values: CDR1 MDHEN, CDR2 SYDVKM. The CDR3 has 15 amino acids. The V gene end was trimmed by 7 bases and the J gene end by 4 bases; junction bases not matched to a gene: 9. CDR3 protein: CASKPRGLGNQPQHF. In DNA, the CDR3 is TGTGCCAGCAAGCCCAGGGGGCTGGGGAATCAGCCCCAGCATTTT.

This clone has just a few counts. The V call is TRBV19, the J call TRBJ2-1, with TRBD1 identical over 8 bases. Germline loops: CDR1 LNHDA, CDR2 SQIVND (reference sequence). This CDR3 region has 14 residues. The V segment lost 2 bases and the J segment 11 bases; nucleotides outside the gene matches: 8. CDR3: CASSISPRTGQQFF. The CDR3 nucleotides read TGTGCCAGTAGTATAAGCCCCCGGACAGGGCAGCAGTTCTTC.

This clone came up many times. The chain's CDR3 is CASSLGTLNTGELFF. CDR3 nucleotide sequence: TGTGCCAGCAGCTTGGGGACATTGAACACCGGGGAGCTGTTTTTT. The V gene is TRBV5-8, the J gene TRBJ2-2; possible D gene TRBD1, 5 bases. V lost 0 bases to trimming and J lost 1 base, with 7 bases between them. In germline, CDR1 is SGHTS, CDR2 YDEGEE. The CDR3 totals 15 residues.

The V gene is TRBV24-1, the J gene TRBJ2-2; weak D call: TRBD1 (6 bases). The germline V gene encodes CDR1 KGHDR and CDR2 SFDVKD. The V end lost 7 bases, the J end lost 10 bases, and 15 bases lay between the germline ends. CDR3 size: 13 residues. CDR3 protein: CATRGLGAEELFF. DNA of the CDR3: TGTGCCACCAGGGGGTTGGGGGCAGAGGAGCTGTTTTTT.

The sample holds one count of this clone. The chain has TRBV6-2 or TRBV6-3 and TRBJ2-4, with 14 positions matching TRBD2. Germline assignment: CDR1 MNHEY and CDR2 SVGEGT. The CDR3 loop spans 20 amino acids. Trimming at V came to 0 bases and at J to 0 bases, leaving 7 bases not matched to a gene. The CDR3 sequence: CASSYSRLAGGPEAKNIQYF. Here the CDR3 DNA reads TGTGCCAGCAGTTACTCACGACTAGCGGGAGGGCCTGAAGCCAAAAACATTCAGTACTTC.

The genes are TRBV2 and TRBJ1-5; 7 positions agree with TRBD1. Germline lookup yields CDR1 SNHLY and CDR2 FYNNEI. V gave up 8 bases and J gave up 4 bases; unmatched junction bases: 5. There are 13 residues in the CDR3. As DNA, the CDR3 is TGTGCCAGCGGGACAGCCCAAAATCAGCCCCAGCATTTT. This translates into CASGTAQNQPQHF. Looking up the rest from reference TRBV2 and TRBJ1-5 gives the full variable domain: EPEVTQTPSHQVTQMGQEVILRCVPISNHLYFYWYRQILGQKVEFLVSFYNNEISEKSEIFDDQFSVERPDGSNFTLKIRSTKLEDSAMYFCASGTAQNQPQHFGDGTRLSIL.

This clone was counted a single time. The chain carries TRBV5-1 and TRBJ2-1; 11 positions match TRBD1. The CDR3 is made up of 16 amino acids. The germline V gene encodes CDR1 SGHRS and CDR2 YFSETQ. Unmatched junction bases numbered 7, after V lost 4 bases and J lost 4 bases. CDR3 sequence: CASSAPDRGLYNEQFF. CDR3 coding DNA: TGCGCCAGCAGCGCCCCGGACAGGGGGCTTTACAATGAGCAGTTCTTC.

The rearrangement links TRBV30 to TRBJ1-6; the D gene is possibly TRBD1 (6 bases). Per germline, CDR1 GTSNPN and CDR2 SVGIG (reference sequence). The CDR3 has 13 residues. Trimming pared 1 base from V and 7 bases from J, leaving 8 bases between. In DNA form, the CDR3 reads TGTGCCTGGAGTGAACAGGGAAATTCACCCCTCCACTTT. This codes for CAWSEQGNSPLHF.

The CDR3 loop reads CASSETRLRDSGNTIYF. The CDR3 DNA sequence: TGTGCCAGCAGTGAGACGCGTTTACGGGACAGCGGAAACACCATATATTTT. The V call is TRBV6-1, the J call TRBJ1-3, with 7 bases aligning to TRBD1. J lost 4 bases, V lost 3 bases, and 12 bases had no gene match. The CDR3 length is 17 residues. CDR1 and CDR2 from the germline V gene are MNHNS and SASEGT.

The chain is built from TRBV2 and TRBJ2-7; tentatively, D is TRBD1 (5 bases). This CDR3 is built from 13 residues. Germline-derived CDR1 and CDR2 are SNHLY and FYNNEI. With 6 bases removed from V and 5 bases from J, the gap between germline ends came to 14 bases. The DNA for the CDR3 is TGTGCCAGCAGGGACATATCATCCCACGAGCAGTACTTC. Its protein product is CASRDISSHEQYF.

V and J are TRBV2 and TRBJ2-1; D is undetermined. There are 15 residues in the CDR3. Germline CDR1 SNHLY, CDR2 FYNNEI. Trimming stripped 5 bases from V and 6 bases from J, with 17 bases between. CDR3 bases: TGTGCCAGCAGTTTCGCGGTCCTCCCGGGCAATGAGCAGTTCTTC. This encodes CASSFAVLPGNEQFF.

J is TRBJ1-6 and V is TRBV19; unclear D gene. Trimming shortened V by 3 bases and J by 10 bases, and 10 bases separated the two germline ends. This CDR3 spans 13 amino acids. CDR1 is LNHDA and CDR2 is SQIVND in the germline V gene (reference sequence). The CDR3 loop is CASSIGGWSPLHF. DNA of the CDR3: TGTGCCAGTAGTATCGGTGGTTGGTCACCCCTCCACTTT.

The chain has TRBV2 and TRBJ1-5; possibly TRBD1 for D (6 bases). This CDR3 comprises 16 residues. Trimming took off 8 bases at V and 2 bases at J, with 19 bases between the two ends. The germline CDR1 and CDR2 sequences are SNHLY and FYNNEI. As DNA, the CDR3 is TGTGCCAGCGGCCGAGGGGGGGCGGACGGCAATCAGCCCCAGCATTTT. It specifies CASGRGGADGNQPQHF. Combining the CDR3 with reference TRBV2 and TRBJ1-5 gives the whole variable domain EPEVTQTPSHQVTQMGQEVILRCVPISNHLYFYWYRQILGQKVEFLVSFYNNEISEKSEIFDDQFSVERPDGSNFTLKIRSTKLEDSAMYFCASGRGGADGNQPQHFGDGTRLSIL.

The rearrangement links TRBV14 to TRBJ2-5; D perhaps matches TRBD1 (6 bases). V was clipped by 2 bases and J by 3 bases, with 7 bases between them. The CDR3 sequence is 13 residues long. Germline V gives CDR1 SGHDN, CDR2 FVKESK. The CDR3 DNA reads TGTGCCAGCAGCCAATGGACAGAAGAGACCCAGTACTTC. Encoded protein: CASSQWTEETQYF.

V and J are TRBV9 and TRBJ2-1, with 10 bases aligning to TRBD1. This CDR3 region has 16 residues. CDR1 and CDR2 (germline): SGDLS, YYNGEE. Losses at the gene ends were 1 base for V and 7 bases for J; bases not matched to a gene: 8. The CDR3 loop reads CASSVLAGQGRNEQFF. The CDR3 DNA sequence: TGTGCCAGCAGCGTACTTGCGGGACAGGGGCGGAATGAGCAGTTCTTC.

This clone was found once. This chain links TRBV7-2 with TRBJ1-4; 9 positions agree with TRBD1. Germline CDR1 and CDR2: SGHTA and FQGNSA. There are 14 residues in the CDR3. Trimming at V came to 4 bases and at J to 8 bases, leaving 5 bases not matched to a gene. The CDR3 region is CASSSPGQGEKLFF. The DNA of the CDR3 is TGTGCCAGCAGCTCCCCGGGACAGGGCGAAAAACTGTTTTTT.

The chain links TRBV4-2 to TRBJ2-3; TRBD2 is a possible D gene (6 bases). The CDR3 spans 17 residues. V lost 2 bases and J 1 base, leaving 16 bases between the germline ends. Looked up from germline, CDR1 is LGHNA and CDR2 is YNFKEQ. This CDR3 reads CASSQRSPRGGTDTQYF. The CDR3 DNA is TGTGCCAGCAGCCAACGATCCCCGCGGGGAGGCACAGATACGCAGTATTTT.

The V and J genes are TRBV5-1 and TRBJ2-5; tentative D call: TRBD1 (6 bases). The CDR3 contains 13 residues. Germline values: CDR1 SGHRS, CDR2 YFSETQ. V lost 3 bases, J lost 13 bases, and 19 bases lay in between. The CDR3 bases are TGCGCCAGCAGCTCGTCCCTAGGACAGAGGTCGTACTTC. Amino acids: CASSSSLGQRSYF.

This chain uses TRBV18 with TRBJ2-2; D is perhaps TRBD1 (6 bases). V lost 1 base to trimming and J lost 2 bases, with 11 bases between them. There are 16 residues in the CDR3. The V gene's germline CDR1 is KGHSH and CDR2 LQKENI. Here the CDR3 reads CASSPQTQGNTGELFF. In DNA form, the CDR3 reads TGTGCCAGCTCACCACAGACACAGGGAAACACCGGGGAGCTGTTTTTT.

The chain combines TRBV27 with TRBJ2-1, with 8 bases lining up with TRBD1. This CDR3 contains 15 residues. The germline V gene has CDR1 MNHEY and CDR2 SMNVEV (reference sequence). V was clipped by 3 bases and J by 0 bases; unmatched bases: 1. CDR3 nucleotide sequence: TGTGCCAGCAGTTTCGGACAGGGCTCCTACAATGAGCAGTTCTTC. The encoded protein is CASSFGQGSYNEQFF.

This chain links TRBV28 with TRBJ2-5; 9 bases line up with TRBD1. With V trimmed by 6 bases and J by 2 bases, 7 bases remained unmatched. The V gene's germline CDR1 is MDHEN and CDR2 SYDVKM. CDR3 length equals 15 residues. This CDR3 is CASRRQGGSQETQYF. DNA for the CDR3: TGTGCCAGCAGGAGACAGGGGGGGTCACAAGAGACCCAGTACTTC.

The chain employs TRBV28 and TRBJ1-2; no firm D call. V was clipped by 7 bases and J by 0 bases, with 3 bases between them. Germline-derived CDR1 and CDR2 are MDHEN and SYDVKM. The CDR3 loop spans 11 amino acids. CDR3 bases: TGTGCCAGCATCTCTAACTATGGCTACACCTTC. Translated: CASISNYGYTF.

Only a few counts were recorded for this clone. J is TRBJ1-2 and V is TRBV6-5, with TRBD1 matching 10 bases. J was trimmed by 8 bases and V by 6 bases; bases with no gene match: 9. The CDR3 sequence is 14 residues long. Germline CDR1 is MNHEY and CDR2 is SVGAGI. The CDR3, as DNA: TGTGCCAGCAGCCCCGGGACAGGGGCGTGGGGCTACACCTTC. As protein: CASSPGTGAWGYTF.

The CDR3 DNA follows: TGTGCCAGCAGCTTGGGGACTAGCGCCTACGAGCAGTACTTC. Protein product: CASSLGTSAYEQYF. V usage is TRBV11-2 and J usage is TRBJ2-7; 10 bases are a match to TRBD2. Germline V gene data show CDR1 as SGHAT and CDR2 as FQNNGV. The CDR3 sequence is 14 residues long. V lost 3 bases, J lost 2 bases, and 1 base stayed unmatched. Full variable domain (missing parts from reference TRBV11-2 and TRBJ2-7): EAGVAQSPRYKIIEKRQSVAFWCNPISGHATLYWYQQILGQGPKLLIQFQNNGVVDDSQLPKDRFSAERLKGVDSTLKIQPAKLEDSAVYLCASSLGTSAYEQYFGPGTRLTVT.

The chain is built from TRBV19 and TRBJ2-7; 11 nucleotides line up with TRBD2. V was clipped by 6 bases and J by 3 bases; unmatched bases: 4. This CDR3 comprises 14 residues. CDR1 is LNHDA, CDR2 SQIVND, per germline (reference sequence). CDR3 DNA sequence: TGTGCCAGTAGAAGGACTAGCGGGCTCTACGAGCAGTACTTC. Translating it yields CASRRTSGLYEQYF.

J is TRBJ2-7 and V is TRBV28; TRBD2 matches at 7 bases. This CDR3 is 15 amino acids long. Germline V gene data show CDR1 as MDHEN and CDR2 as SYDVKM. The J segment lost 4 bases and the V segment lost 6 bases, leaving 12 bases of the junction unmatched. This CDR3 reads CASRSGRGIGYEQYF. The CDR3 DNA reads TGTGCCAGCAGGTCGGGGAGGGGCATTGGTTACGAGCAGTACTTC.

The rearrangement uses TRBV20-1 and TRBJ1-3; unclear D gene. Germline V CDR1 and CDR2: DFQATT, SNEGSKA (reference sequence). The CDR3 sequence is 11 residues long. V lost 5 bases and J lost 6, with 8 bases in between. The CDR3 DNA follows: TGCAGTGCTCCTAACCTAAACACCATATATTTT. It is translated as CSAPNLNTIYF.

This clone was detected only once. The CDR3 DNA sequence: TGTGCCAGCAGCTACGACATGGGTAGCAATCAGCCCCAGCATTTT. Amino acid sequence: CASSYDMGSNQPQHF. The gene calls are TRBV7-8 and TRBJ1-5; D not certain. The germline gives CDR1 SGHVS, CDR2 FQNEAQ. The ends were cut back, 4 bases at V and 0 bases at J, with 10 bases in the middle. The CDR3 consists of 15 residues. The full variable domain, in which reference TRBV7-8 and TRBJ1-5 provide the parts outside the CDR3, is GAGVSQSPRYKVAKRGQDVALRCDPISGHVSLFWYQQALGQGPEFLTYFQNEAQLDKSGLPSDRFFAERPEGSVSTLKIQRTQQEDSAVYLCASSYDMGSNQPQHFGDGTRLSIL.